This TCR beta chain was recovered during a study of CD8+CD57+ T cells in acquired aplastic anemia (dated by TCRdb to between 2018 and 2020). In terms of the full investigation: A mean of 3.2 ug of DNA, ranging from roughly 0.2 to 30 ug, was extracted from sorted CD4+ and CD8+ cells. For healthy donor samples, the average read count was about 9.8 million for CD4+ cells and 11 million to 14 million for CD8+ cells. Broader findings and caveats from the paper: CD8+ Simpson's diversity did not differ significantly between patients and healthy controls (P=0.060). Twenty-nine CD8+ CDR3 sequences were shared between patients and controls but appeared highly expressed in patients and within their immunodominant clones.

TCR beta VDJ combination and CDR3 sequence profiling used genomic DNA as the template. An Illumina HiSeq 2000 was used for TCR repertoire sequencing. In the paper's pipeline: TRBV/TRBJ rearrangement plots, CDR3 size and DJ length profiles, and Simpson's diversity index were used to assess repertoires. The most abundant DNA sequence in the deep sequencing data was defined as the immunodominant clone. CDR3 amino acid sequences were screened for sharing across subjects and compared with published repertoires and the VDJdb database. The public sequencing data were trimmed at Q25 with fastp and processed into clonotypes with MiXCR by TCRdb, which kept only in-frame beta chains. One record per CDR3 amino acid sequence lists the most common genes and DNA. Here the V and J calls rest on TCRdb's processing, not on the authors' analysis. Within this sample are some 180,000 distinct CDR3 sequences, with under 55% of them counted one time only. 2.5% to 3.5% of the sample is held by the ten biggest clonotypes.

Trimming removed 0 bases from V and 8 bases from J, leaving 13 bases between the germline ends. Looking up the germline V gene yields CDR1 SGHTA and CDR2 FQGNSA. Inclusive of the bounding cysteine and phenylalanine, the CDR3 is 15 residues long. Only the CDR3 part of the read is kept: 45 bases, read in frame from the first base. The study deep-sequenced TCR repertoires of sorted CD4+ and CD8+ blood T cells from severe aplastic anemia patients and healthy subjects. Ficoll-Paque density gradient centrifugation was used to isolate peripheral blood mononuclear cells. Before DNA extraction, CD4+ and CD8+ T cells were sorted with FACS or magnetic beads. Ten or more counts support this clonotype. Its antigen remains unidentified. Base qualities are not recorded, but no much larger clone differs from it by a single base.

This clonotype was obtained from a human donor in good health. Recombination connected TRBV7-2 to TRBJ1-4, with the D gene call left open. The sample consisted of sorted CD4+, CD8+, or CD8+CD57+ T cells (not recorded which) from PBMCs. The CDR3 in this case is CASSLAQVGPEKLFF. Here is the DNA: TGTGCCAGCAGCTTAGCGCAAGTAGGACCCGAAAAACTGTTTTTT.